The present entry profiles one T cell receptor (beta chain) with its context. Its target is not known. The method was immunoSEQ multiplex PCR; TCRdb's version includes in-frame clones alone and lacks a portion of them. The sample records 100,000 to 150,000 clones, approximately 87% being singletons. The data were obtained in a study of cytomegalovirus exposure and HLA in healthy donors. Study conclusions and caveats: A list of around 150 TCR beta chains associated with cytomegalovirus was given. In vitro experiments confirmed that a few CMV-associated chains were specific for CMV antigens.

The V and J ends lost 7 bases and 8 bases, in that order; junction bases with no gene match: 12. Germline V gene sequence: CDR1 SGHTA, CDR2 FQGNSA. The CDR3 spans 15 residues. The receptor comes from a woman aged 25 to 39 in good health and CMV-seronegative. Sequencing was done on a sample of PBMCs. The chain joins TRBV7-2 to TRBJ2-1, with 9 bases lining up with TRBD2. The CDR3: CASISLRGGLDEQFF. In DNA, the CDR3 is TGTGCCAGCATCTCCCTGCGGGGGGGCCTGGATGAGCAGTTCTTC.